Listed here is a single TCR beta chain. This sample stems from a study of cytomegalovirus exposure and HLA in healthy donors. The junction had 9 bases not matched to a gene; V was cut back by 4 bases and J by 4 bases. This CDR3 spans 16 amino acids. Germline CDR1 is LGHNA and CDR2 is YNFKEQ. Sequencing used immunoSEQ multiplex PCR; TCRdb keeps in-frame clones, though not all of them. The sample holds about 150,000 clones; 89% are singletons and the top ten take roughly 9.2%. Input material: PBMCs. This sequence joins TRBV4-2 and TRBJ2-1; 8 nucleotides agree with TRBD2. The clonotype comes from a young woman in good health and CMV-seropositive. In DNA, the CDR3 is TGTGCCAGCAGCCCGCGATCGCGGGGGGCTTACAATGAGCAGTTCTTC. This encodes CASSPRSRGAYNEQFF.